This TCR beta chain was retrieved from a study of T-cell memory formation after mild COVID-19. V lost 1 base and J lost 6, with 12 bases in between. CDR3 length equals 15 residues. A single record per CDR3 protein comes from TCRdb applying MiXCR to the 5' RACE reads. The sample contains over 500,000 distinct CDR3 sequences, 15% to 20% of which appear only once. This clonotype was sampled from an adult woman who had mild COVID-19 (a few samples of this study predate the infection). Cell type and time point are not known. Sequencing input: PBMCs or a T cell subset sorted from them (not recorded which). The V gene is TRBV12-3 or TRBV12-4, the J gene TRBJ2-2; tentative D call: TRBD2 (5 bases). CDR3 coding DNA: TGTGCCAGCAGTTTAGTGCTAGCTGCAGCCGGGGAGCTGTTTTTT. Amino acids: CASSLVLAAAGELFF.